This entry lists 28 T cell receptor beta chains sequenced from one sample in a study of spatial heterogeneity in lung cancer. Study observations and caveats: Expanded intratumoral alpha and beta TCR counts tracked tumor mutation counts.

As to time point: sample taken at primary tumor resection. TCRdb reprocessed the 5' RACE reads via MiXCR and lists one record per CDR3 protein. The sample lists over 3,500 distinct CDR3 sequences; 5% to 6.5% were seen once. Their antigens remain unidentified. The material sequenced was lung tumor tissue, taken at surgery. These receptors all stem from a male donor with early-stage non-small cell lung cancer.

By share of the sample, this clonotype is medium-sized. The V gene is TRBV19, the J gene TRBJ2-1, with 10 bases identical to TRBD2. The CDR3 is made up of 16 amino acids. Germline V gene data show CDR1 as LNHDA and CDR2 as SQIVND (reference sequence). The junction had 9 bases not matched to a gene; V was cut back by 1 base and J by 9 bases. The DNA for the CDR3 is TGTGCCAGTAGTATAGCCAGCGGGAGGGGGTTCGGTGAGCAGTTCTTC. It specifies CASSIASGRGFGEQFF.

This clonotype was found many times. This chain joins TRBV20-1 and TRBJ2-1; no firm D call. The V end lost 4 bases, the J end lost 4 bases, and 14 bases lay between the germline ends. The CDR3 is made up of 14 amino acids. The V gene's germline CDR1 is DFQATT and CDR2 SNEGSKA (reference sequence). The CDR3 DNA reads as TGCAGTGCTACAGTCAGGTCTTCTTACAATGAGCAGTTCTTC. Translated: CSATVRSSYNEQFF.

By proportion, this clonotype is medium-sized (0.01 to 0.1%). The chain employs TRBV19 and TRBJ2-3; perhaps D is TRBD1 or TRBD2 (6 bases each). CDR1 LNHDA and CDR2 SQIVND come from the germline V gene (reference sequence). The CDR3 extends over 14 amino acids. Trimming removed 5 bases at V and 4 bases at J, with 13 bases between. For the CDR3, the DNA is TGTGCCAGTAGTGAAGGGGGGTCGGCAGATACGCAGTATTTT. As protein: CASSEGGSADTQYF.

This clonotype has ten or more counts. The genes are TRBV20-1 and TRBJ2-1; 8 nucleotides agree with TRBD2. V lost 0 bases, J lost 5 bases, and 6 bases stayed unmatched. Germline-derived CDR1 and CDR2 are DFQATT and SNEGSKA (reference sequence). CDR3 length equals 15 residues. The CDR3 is CSARDPARGDNEQFF. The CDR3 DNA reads TGCAGTGCTAGAGATCCTGCGCGGGGGGACAATGAGCAGTTCTTC.

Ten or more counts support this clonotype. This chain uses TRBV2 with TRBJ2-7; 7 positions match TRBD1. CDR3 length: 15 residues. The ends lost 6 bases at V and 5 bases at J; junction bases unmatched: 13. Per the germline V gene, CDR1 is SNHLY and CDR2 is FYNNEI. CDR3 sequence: CASRPGQAFADEQYF. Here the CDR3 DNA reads TGTGCCAGCAGGCCCGGACAGGCCTTCGCAGACGAGCAGTACTTC.

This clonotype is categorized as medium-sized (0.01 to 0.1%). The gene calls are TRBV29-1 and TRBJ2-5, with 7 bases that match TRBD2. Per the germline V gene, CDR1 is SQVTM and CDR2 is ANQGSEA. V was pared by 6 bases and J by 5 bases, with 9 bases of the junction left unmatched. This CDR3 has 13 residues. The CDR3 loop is CSVLRGRMETQYF. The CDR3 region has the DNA TGCAGCGTACTGCGGGGGAGGATGGAGACCCAGTACTTC.

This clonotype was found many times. The CDR3 is CASSEGGTSTGELFF. DNA for the CDR3: TGTGCCAGCAGTGAAGGGGGAACTTCCACCGGGGAGCTGTTTTTT. This chain links TRBV2 with TRBJ2-2; D remains unclear. The CDR3 is 15 amino acids. Between the trimmed V and J ends, which lost 1 base and 4 bases, there was a span of 10 bases. The germline V gene encodes CDR1 SNHLY and CDR2 FYNNEI.

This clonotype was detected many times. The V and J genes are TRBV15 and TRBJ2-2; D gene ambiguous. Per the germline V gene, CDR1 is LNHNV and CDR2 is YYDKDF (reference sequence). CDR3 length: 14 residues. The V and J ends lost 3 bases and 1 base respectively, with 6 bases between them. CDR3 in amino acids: CATSSDLNTGELFF. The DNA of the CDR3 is TGTGCCACCAGCAGTGACTTGAACACCGGGGAGCTGTTTTTT. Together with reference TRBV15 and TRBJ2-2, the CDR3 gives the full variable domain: DAMVIQNPRYQVTQFGKPVTLSCSQTLNHNVMYWYQQKSSQAPKLLFHYYDKDFNNEADTPDNFQSRRPNTSFCFLDIRSPGLGDTAMYLCATSSDLNTGELFFGEGSRLTVL.

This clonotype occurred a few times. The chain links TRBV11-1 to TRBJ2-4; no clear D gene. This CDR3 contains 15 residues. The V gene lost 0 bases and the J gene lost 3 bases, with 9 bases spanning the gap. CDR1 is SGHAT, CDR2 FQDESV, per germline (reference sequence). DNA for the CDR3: TGTGCCAGCAGCTTAGCTATAGGTGGCAAAAACATTCAGTACTTC. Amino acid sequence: CASSLAIGGKNIQYF.

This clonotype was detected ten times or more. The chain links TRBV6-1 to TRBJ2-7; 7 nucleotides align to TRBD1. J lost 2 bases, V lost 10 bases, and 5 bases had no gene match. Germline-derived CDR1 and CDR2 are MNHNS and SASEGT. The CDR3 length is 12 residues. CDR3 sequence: CATNRGTYEQYF. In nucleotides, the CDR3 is TGTGCCACCAACAGGGGTACCTACGAGCAGTACTTC.

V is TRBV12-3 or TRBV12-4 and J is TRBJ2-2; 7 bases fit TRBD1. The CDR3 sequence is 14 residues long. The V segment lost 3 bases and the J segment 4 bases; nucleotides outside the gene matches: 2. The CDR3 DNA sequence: TGTGCCAGCAGTTTGTCAGGGGGCACCGGGGAGCTGTTTTTT. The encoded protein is CASSLSGGTGELFF.

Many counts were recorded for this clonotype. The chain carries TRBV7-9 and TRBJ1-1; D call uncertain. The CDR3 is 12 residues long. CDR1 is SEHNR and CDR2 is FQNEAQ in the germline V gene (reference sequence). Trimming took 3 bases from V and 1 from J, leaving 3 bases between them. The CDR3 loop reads CASSFENTEAFF. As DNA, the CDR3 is TGTGCCAGCAGCTTTGAGAACACTGAAGCTTTCTTT. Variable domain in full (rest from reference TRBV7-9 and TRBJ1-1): DTGVSQNPRHKITKRGQNVTFRCDPISEHNRLYWYRQTLGQGPEFLTYFQNEAQLEKSRLLSDRFSAERPKGSFSTLEIQRTEQGDSAMYLCASSFENTEAFFGQGTRLTVV.

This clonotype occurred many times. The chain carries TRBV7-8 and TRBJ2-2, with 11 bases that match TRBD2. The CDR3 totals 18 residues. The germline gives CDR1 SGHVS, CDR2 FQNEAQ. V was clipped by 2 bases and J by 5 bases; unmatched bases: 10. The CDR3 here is CASSLLAGGSTGTGELFF. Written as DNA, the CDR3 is TGTGCCAGCAGCTTATTAGCGGGAGGGTCGACTGGGACCGGGGAGCTGTTTTTT.

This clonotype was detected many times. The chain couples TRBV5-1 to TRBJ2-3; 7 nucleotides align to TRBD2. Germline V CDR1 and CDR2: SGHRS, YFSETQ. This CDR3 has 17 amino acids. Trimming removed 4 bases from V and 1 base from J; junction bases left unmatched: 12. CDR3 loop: CASSVAVTSDRTDTQYF. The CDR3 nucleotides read TGCGCCAGCAGCGTCGCCGTTACTAGCGACCGCACAGATACGCAGTATTTT.

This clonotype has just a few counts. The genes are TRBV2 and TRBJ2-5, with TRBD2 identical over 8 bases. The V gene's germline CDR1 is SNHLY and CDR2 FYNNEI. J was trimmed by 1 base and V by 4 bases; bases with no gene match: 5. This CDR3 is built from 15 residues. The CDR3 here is CASSGGGGLQETQYF. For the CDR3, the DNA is TGTGCCAGCAGTGGGGGCGGGGGGCTCCAAGAGACCCAGTACTTC. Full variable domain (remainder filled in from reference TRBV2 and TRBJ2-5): EPEVTQTPSHQVTQMGQEVILRCVPISNHLYFYWYRQILGQKVEFLVSFYNNEISEKSEIFDDQFSVERPDGSNFTLKIRSTKLEDSAMYFCASSGGGGLQETQYFGPGTRLLVL.

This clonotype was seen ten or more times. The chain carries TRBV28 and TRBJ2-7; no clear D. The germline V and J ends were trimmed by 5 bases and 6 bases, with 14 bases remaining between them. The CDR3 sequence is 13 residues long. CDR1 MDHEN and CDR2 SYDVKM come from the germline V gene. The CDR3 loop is CASSLLNVGEQYF. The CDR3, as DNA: TGTGCCAGCAGTCTACTGAATGTGGGCGAGCAGTACTTC.

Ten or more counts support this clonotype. The DNA for the CDR3 is TGCGCCAGCAGCTACGGAGGAATCACCGGGGAGCTGTTTTTT. Translation: CASSYGGITGELFF. This rearrangement joins TRBV5-1 to TRBJ2-2, with D possibly being TRBD2 (5 bases). The CDR3 totals 14 residues. Trimming stripped 3 bases from V and 4 bases from J, with 10 bases between. Germline values: CDR1 SGHRS, CDR2 YFSETQ.

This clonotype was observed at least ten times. The CDR3 here is CASSDQGGNQPQHF. The CDR3 DNA follows: TGTGCCAGCAGTGACCAGGGGGGCAATCAGCCCCAGCATTTT. This sequence joins TRBV2 and TRBJ1-5; the match to TRBD1 covers 7 bases. V trimming: 3 bases; J trimming: 2 bases; junction bases outside the gene matches: 1. The CDR3 runs 14 residues. The germline CDR1 and CDR2 sequences are SNHLY and FYNNEI.

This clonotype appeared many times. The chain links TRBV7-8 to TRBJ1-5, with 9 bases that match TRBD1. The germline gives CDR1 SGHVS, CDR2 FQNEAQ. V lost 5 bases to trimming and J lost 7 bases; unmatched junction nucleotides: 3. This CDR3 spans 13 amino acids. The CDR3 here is CASSRDREQPQHF. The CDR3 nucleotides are TGTGCCAGCAGCCGGGACAGGGAACAGCCCCAGCATTTT.

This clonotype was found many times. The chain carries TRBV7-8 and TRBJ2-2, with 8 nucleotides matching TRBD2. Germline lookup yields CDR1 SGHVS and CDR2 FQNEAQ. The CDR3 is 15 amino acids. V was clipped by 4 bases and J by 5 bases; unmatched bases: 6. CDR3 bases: TGTGCCAGCAGCTCCGGGAGGGCGGGAACCGGGGAGCTGTTTTTT. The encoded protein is CASSSGRAGTGELFF.

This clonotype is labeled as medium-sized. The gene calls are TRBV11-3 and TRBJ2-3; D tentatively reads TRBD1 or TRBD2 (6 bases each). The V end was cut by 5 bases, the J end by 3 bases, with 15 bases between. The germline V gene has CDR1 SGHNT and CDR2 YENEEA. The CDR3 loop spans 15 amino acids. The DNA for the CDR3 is TGTGCCAGCAGCCCCCGGGAAGGGGGGACAGATACGCAGTATTTT. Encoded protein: CASSPREGGTDTQYF. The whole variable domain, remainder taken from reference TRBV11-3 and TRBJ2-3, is EAGVVQSPRYKIIEKKQPVAFWCNPISGHNTLYWYLQNLGQGPELLIRYENEEAVDDSQLPKDRFSAERLKGVDSTLKIQPAELGDSAVYLCASSPREGGTDTQYFGPGTRLTVL.

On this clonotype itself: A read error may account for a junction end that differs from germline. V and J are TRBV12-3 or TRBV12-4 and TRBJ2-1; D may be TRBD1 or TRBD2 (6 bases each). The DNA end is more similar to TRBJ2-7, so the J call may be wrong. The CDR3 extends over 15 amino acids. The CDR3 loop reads CTSIMEGEVYNEQYF. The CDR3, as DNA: TGTACCAGCATCATGGAGGGGGAGGTCTACAATGAGCAGTACTTC.

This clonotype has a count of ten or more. The CDR3 reads CASGLAGAAEQYF. The DNA of the CDR3 is TGTGCCAGCGGGCTAGCGGGGGCCGCCGAGCAGTACTTC. The rearrangement links TRBV6-6 to TRBJ2-7; 10 bases align to TRBD2. The CDR3 sequence is 13 residues long. With 8 bases clipped from V and 6 bases from J, the junction kept 7 bases outside the gene matches. CDR1 and CDR2 from the germline V gene are MNHNY and SVGAGI (reference sequence).

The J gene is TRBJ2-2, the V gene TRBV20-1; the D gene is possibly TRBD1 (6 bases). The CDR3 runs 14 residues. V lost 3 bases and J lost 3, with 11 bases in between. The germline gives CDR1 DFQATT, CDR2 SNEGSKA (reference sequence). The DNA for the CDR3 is TGCAGTGCTAGTACAGGGAGTGACACCGGGGAGCTGTTTTTT. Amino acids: CSASTGSDTGELFF.

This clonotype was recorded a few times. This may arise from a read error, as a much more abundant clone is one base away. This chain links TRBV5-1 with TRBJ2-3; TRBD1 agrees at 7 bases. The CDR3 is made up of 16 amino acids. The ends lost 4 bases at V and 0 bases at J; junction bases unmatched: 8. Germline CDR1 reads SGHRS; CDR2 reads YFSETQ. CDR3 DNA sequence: TGCGCCAGCAGCGGAATGGACAGGACAAGCACAGATACGCAGTATTTT. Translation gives CASSGMDRTSTDTQYF. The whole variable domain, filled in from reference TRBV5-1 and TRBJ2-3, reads KAGVTQTPRYLIKTRGQQVTLSCSPISGHRSVSWYQQTPGQGLQFLFEYFSETQRNKGNFPGRFSGRQFSNSRSEMNVSTLELGDSALYLCASSGMDRTSTDTQYFGPGTRLTVL.

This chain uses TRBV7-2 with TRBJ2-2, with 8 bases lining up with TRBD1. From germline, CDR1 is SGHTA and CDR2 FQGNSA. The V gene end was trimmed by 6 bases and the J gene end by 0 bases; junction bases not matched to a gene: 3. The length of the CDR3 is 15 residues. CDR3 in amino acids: CASRRTGTNTGELFF. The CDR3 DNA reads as TGTGCCAGCAGACGGACAGGGACGAACACCGGGGAGCTGTTTTTT.

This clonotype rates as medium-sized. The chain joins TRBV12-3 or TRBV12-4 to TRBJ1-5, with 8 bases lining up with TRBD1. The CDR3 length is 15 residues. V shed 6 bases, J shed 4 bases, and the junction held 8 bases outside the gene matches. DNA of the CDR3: TGTGCCAGCAGGGACGGACAGGGAGGGAATCAGCCCCAGCATTTT. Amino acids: CASRDGQGGNQPQHF.

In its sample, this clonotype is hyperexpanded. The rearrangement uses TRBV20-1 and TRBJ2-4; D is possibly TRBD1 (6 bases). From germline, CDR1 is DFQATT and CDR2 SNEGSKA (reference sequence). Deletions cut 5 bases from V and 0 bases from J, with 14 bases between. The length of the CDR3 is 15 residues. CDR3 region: CSARRQDLAKNIQYF. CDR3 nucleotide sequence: TGCAGTGCTCGAAGACAGGATTTAGCCAAAAACATTCAGTACTTC.